This TCR beta chain is from a study of blood T cell repertoires in COVID-19. Sequencing was performed with immunoSEQ multiplex PCR; in TCRdb, only in-frame clones are kept and a portion is missing. The sample carries some 230,000 clones, 75% to 90% recorded once. The CDR3 sequence is 15 residues long. The sample comprised peripheral blood. This chain connects TRBV21-1 to TRBJ1-4; the DNA was not used to check the table's D call, TRBD1. TRBV21-1 represents a pseudogene. The sequence was collected from a woman at least 80 years old with COVID-19, enrolled during active disease. The CDR3 loop is CASSTRQGTNEKLFF. The CDR3 nucleotides are TGTGCCAGCAGCACTAGACAGGGCACTAATGAAAAACTGTTTTTT.